The subject of this entry is one T cell receptor (beta chain). This record belongs to a study of shared clonotypes between healthy human individuals. Replicate PCRs for unsorted PBMC used approximately 320 ng DNA (approximately 30,000 T cell genomes). Libraries were prepared by immunoSEQ multiplex PCR; TCRdb keeps only in-frame clonotypes and omits some of them. Of under 600,000 clones listed, roughly 79% were seen once; the top ten hold approximately 12%. The donors, healthy adults who were HIV-negative, had experienced no recent acute infections or vaccinations. The study drew all its donors from Caucasian adults living in Nashville, Tennessee. The sample comprised PBMCs. The clonotype was recovered from a woman in her thirties or forties in good health. Some clones in this sample may be carry-over from other donors' samples.

The DNA for the CDR3 is TGTGCCAGCTCACCAGGGGCAGGGATCCGGGAGACCCAGTACTTC. It specifies CASSPGAGIRETQYF. The genes are TRBV18 and TRBJ2-5; possible D gene TRBD1, 5 bases. Germline lookup yields CDR1 KGHSH and CDR2 LQKENI. The CDR3 contains 15 residues. Deletions cut 2 bases from V and 5 bases from J, with 15 bases between.